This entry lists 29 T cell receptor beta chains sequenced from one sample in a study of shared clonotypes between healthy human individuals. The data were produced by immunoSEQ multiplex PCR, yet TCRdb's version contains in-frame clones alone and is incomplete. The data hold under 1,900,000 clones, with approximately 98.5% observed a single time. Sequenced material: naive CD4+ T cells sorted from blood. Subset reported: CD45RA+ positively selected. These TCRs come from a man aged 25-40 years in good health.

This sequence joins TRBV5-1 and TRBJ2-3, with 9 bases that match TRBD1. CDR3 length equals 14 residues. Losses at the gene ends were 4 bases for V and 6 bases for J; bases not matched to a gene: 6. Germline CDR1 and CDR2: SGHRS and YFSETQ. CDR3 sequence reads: CASSADRGWDTQYF. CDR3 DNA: TGCGCCAGCAGCGCGGACAGGGGTTGGGATACGCAGTATTTT. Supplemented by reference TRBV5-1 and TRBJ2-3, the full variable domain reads KAGVTQTPRYLIKTRGQQVTLSCSPISGHRSVSWYQQTPGQGLQFLFEYFSETQRNKGNFPGRFSGRQFSNSRSEMNVSTLELGDSALYLCASSADRGWDTQYFGPGTRLTVL.

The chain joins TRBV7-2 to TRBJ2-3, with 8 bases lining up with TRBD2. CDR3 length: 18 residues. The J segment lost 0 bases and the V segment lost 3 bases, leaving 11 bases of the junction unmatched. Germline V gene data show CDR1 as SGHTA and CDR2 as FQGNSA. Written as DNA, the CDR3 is TGTGCCAGCAGCTTCCCCCGGGGGGGCGATTTAAGCACAGATACGCAGTATTTT. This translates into CASSFPRGGDLSTDTQYF.

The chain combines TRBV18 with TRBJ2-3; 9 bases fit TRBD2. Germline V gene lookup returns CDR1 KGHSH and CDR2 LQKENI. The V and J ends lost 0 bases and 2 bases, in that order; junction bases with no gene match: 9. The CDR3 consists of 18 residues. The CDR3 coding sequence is TGTGCCAGCTCACCACCTCTCGGACTAGCGAGATACACAGATACGCAGTATTTT. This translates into CASSPPLGLARYTDTQYF.

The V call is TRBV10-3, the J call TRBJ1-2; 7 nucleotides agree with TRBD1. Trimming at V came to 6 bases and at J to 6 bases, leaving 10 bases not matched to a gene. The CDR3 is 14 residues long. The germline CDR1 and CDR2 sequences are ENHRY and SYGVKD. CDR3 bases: TGTGCCATCAGCCCCCTAGAGGGGGCTCATGGCTACACCTTC. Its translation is CAISPLEGAHGYTF.

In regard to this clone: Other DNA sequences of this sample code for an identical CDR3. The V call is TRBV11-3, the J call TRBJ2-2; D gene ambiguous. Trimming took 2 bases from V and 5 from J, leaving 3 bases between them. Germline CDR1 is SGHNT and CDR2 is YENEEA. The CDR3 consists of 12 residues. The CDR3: CASSLLTGELFF. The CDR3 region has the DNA TGTGCCAGCAGCTTATTAACCGGGGAGCTGTTTTTT.

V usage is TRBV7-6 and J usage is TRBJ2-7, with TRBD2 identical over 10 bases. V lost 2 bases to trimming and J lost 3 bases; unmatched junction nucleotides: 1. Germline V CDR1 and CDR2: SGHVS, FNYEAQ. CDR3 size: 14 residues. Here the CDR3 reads CASSLTSGDYEQYF. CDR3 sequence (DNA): TGTGCCAGCAGCTTAACTAGCGGGGACTACGAGCAGTACTTC.

The CDR3 loop is CASSPPGEGRNTIYF. CDR3 DNA sequence: TGTGCCAGCAGTCCCCCCGGGGAGGGTCGGAACACCATATATTTT. This sequence joins TRBV6-6 and TRBJ1-3, with unresolved D. CDR1 is MNHNY and CDR2 is SVGAGI in the germline V gene (reference sequence). V was clipped by 5 bases and J by 7 bases, with 18 bases between them. The CDR3 has 15 amino acids.

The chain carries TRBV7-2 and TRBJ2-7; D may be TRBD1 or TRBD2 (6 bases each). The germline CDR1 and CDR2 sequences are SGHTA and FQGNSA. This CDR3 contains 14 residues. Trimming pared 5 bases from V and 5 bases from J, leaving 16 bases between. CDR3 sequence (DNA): TGTGCCAGCAGCCCAAGGGGGGCAGATAACGAGCAGTACTTC. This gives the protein CASSPRGADNEQYF.

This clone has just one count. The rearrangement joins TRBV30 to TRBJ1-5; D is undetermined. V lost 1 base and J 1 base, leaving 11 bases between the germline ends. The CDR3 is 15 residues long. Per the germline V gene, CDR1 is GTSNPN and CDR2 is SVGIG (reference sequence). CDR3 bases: TGTGCCTGGAGTGCCCACGTGGGAAGCAATCAGCCCCAGCATTTT. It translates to CAWSAHVGSNQPQHF. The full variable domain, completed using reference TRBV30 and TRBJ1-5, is SQTIHQWPATLVQPVGSPLSLECTVEGTSNPNLYWYRQAAGRGLQLLFYSVGIGQISSEVPQNLSASRPQDRQFILSSKKLLLSDSGFYLCAWSAHVGSNQPQHFGDGTRLSIL.

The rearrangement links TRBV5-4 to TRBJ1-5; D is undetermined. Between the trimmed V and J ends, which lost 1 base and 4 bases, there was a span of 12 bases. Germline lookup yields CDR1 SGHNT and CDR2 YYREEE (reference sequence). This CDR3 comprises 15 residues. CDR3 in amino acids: CASSLKEEGNQPQHF. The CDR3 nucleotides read TGTGCCAGCAGCTTGAAGGAGGAAGGAAATCAGCCCCAGCATTTT.

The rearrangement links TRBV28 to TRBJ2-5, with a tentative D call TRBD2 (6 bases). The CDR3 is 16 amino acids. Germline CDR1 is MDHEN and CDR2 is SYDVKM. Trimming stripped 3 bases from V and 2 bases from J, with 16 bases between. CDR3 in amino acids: CASSFSHGSGQETQYF. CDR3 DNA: TGTGCCAGCAGTTTTTCTCACGGGAGCGGGCAAGAGACCCAGTACTTC. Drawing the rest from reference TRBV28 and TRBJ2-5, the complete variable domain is DVKVTQSSRYLVKRTGEKVFLECVQDMDHENMFWYRQDPGLGLRLIYFSYDVKMKEKGDIPEGYSVSREKKERFSLILESASTNQTSMYLCASSFSHGSGQETQYFGPGTRLLVL.

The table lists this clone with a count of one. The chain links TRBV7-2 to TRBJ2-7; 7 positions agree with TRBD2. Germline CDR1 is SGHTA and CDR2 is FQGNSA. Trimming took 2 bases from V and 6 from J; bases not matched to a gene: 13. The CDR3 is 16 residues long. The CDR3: CASSLKTGLVGREQYF. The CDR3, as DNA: TGTGCCAGCAGCTTAAAAACTGGACTAGTCGGTCGCGAGCAGTACTTC.

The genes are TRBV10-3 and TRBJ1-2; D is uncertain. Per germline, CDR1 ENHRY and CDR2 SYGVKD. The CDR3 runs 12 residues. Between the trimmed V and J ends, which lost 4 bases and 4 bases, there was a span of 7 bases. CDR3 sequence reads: CAISGTSYGYTF. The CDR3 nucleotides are TGTGCCATCAGTGGGACCTCCTATGGCTACACCTTC.

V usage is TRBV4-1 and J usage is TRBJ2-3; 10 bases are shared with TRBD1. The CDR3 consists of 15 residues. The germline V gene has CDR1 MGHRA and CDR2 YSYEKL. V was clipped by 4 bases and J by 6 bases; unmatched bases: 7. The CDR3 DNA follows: TGCGCCAGCAGCCCTGCGGGACAGGGGCCCGATACGCAGTATTTT. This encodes CASSPAGQGPDTQYF.

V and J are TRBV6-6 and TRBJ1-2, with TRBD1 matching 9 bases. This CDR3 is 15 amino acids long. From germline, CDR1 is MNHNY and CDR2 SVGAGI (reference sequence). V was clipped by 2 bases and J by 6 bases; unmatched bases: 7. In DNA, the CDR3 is TGTGCCAGCAGTTACCGGGGACAGGGTATAGATGGCTACACCTTC. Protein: CASSYRGQGIDGYTF.

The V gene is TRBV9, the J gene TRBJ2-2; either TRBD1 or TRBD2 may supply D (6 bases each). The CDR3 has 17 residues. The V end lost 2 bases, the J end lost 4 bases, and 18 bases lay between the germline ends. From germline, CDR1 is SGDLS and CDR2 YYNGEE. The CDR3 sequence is CASSVSGASSTTGELFF. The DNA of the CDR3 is TGTGCCAGCAGCGTCTCGGGGGCTAGCAGCACCACCGGGGAGCTGTTTTTT. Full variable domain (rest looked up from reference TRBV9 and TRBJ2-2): DSGVTQTPKHLITATGQRVTLRCSPRSGDLSVYWYQQSLDQGLQFLIQYYNGEERAKGNILERFSAQQFPDLHSELNLSSLELGDSALYFCASSVSGASSTTGELFFGEGSRLTVL.

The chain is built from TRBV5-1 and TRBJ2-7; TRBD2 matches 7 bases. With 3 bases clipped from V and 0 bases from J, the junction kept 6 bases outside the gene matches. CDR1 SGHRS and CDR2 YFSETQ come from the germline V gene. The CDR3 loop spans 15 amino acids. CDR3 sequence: CASSSSGVSSYEQYF. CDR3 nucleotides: TGCGCCAGCAGCTCCAGCGGGGTAAGCTCCTACGAGCAGTACTTC. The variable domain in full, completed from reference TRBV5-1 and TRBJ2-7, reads KAGVTQTPRYLIKTRGQQVTLSCSPISGHRSVSWYQQTPGQGLQFLFEYFSETQRNKGNFPGRFSGRQFSNSRSEMNVSTLELGDSALYLCASSSSGVSSYEQYFGPGTRLTVT.

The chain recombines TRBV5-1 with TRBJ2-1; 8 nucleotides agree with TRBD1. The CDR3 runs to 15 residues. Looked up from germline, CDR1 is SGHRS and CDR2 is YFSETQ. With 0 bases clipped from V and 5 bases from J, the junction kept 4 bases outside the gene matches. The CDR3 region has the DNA TGCGCCAGCAGCTTGGGTAACAGGGGGAACAATGAGCAGTTCTTC. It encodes CASSLGNRGNNEQFF.

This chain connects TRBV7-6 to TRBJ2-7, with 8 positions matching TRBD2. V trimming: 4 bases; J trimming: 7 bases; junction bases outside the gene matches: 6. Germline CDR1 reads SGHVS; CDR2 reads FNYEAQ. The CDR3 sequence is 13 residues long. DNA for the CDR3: TGTGCCAGCAGCTCGAGGGCGGGGGGTGAGCAGTACTTC. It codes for CASSSRAGGEQYF.

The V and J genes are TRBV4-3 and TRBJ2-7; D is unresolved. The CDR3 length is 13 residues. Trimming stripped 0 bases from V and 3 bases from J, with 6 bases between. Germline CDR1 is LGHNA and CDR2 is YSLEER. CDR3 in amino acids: CASSQDNSYEQYF. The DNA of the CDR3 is TGCGCCAGCAGCCAAGACAACAGCTACGAGCAGTACTTC.

Written as DNA, the CDR3 is TGTGCCAGCAGCTTGGATCCTAGCCCAGCTGACCACACAGATACGCAGTATTTT. Its translation: CASSLDPSPADHTDTQYF. The V call is TRBV5-8, the J call TRBJ2-3; perhaps TRBD2 as D (5 bases). Between the trimmed V and J ends, which lost 0 bases and 2 bases, there was a span of 19 bases. The CDR3 sequence is 18 residues long. Germline loops: CDR1 SGHTS, CDR2 YDEGEE. Variable domain in full (rest from reference TRBV5-8 and TRBJ2-3): EAGVTQSPTHLIKTRGQQATLRCSPISGHTSVYWYQQALGLGLQFLLWYDEGEERNRGNFPPRFSGRQFPNYSSELNVNALELEDSALYLCASSLDPSPADHTDTQYFGPGTRLTVL.

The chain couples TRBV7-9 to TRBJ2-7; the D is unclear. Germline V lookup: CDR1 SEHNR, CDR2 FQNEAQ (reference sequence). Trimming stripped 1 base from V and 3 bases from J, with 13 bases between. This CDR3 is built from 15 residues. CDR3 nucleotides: TGTGCCAGCAGCTTAGTAACATCACCTCTCTACGAGCAGTACTTC. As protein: CASSLVTSPLYEQYF. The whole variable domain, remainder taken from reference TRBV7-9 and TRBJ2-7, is DTGVSQNPRHKITKRGQNVTFRCDPISEHNRLYWYRQTLGQGPEFLTYFQNEAQLEKSRLLSDRFSAERPKGSFSTLEIQRTEQGDSAMYLCASSLVTSPLYEQYFGPGTRLTVT.

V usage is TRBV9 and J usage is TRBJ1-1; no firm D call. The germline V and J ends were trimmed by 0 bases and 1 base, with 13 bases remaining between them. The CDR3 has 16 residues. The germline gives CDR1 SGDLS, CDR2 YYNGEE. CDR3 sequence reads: CASSVAGSASNTEAFF. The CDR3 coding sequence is TGTGCCAGCAGCGTAGCGGGGTCCGCCTCGAACACTGAAGCTTTCTTT.

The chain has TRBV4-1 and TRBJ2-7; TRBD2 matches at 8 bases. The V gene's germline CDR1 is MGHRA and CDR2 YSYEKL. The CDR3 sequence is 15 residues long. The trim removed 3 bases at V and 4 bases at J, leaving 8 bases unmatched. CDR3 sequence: CASSHPGAGAYEQYF. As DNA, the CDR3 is TGCGCCAGCAGCCATCCCGGAGCGGGGGCGTACGAGCAGTACTTC.

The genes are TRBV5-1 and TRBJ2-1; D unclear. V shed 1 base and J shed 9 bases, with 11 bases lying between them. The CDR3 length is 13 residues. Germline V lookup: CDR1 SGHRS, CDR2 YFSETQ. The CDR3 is CASSLPVSGEQFF. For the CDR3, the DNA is TGCGCCAGCAGCTTGCCAGTCTCGGGTGAGCAGTTCTTC.

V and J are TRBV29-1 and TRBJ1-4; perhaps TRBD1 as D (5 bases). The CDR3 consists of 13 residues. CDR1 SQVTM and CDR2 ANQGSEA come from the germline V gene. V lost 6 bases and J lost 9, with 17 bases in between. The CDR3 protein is CSVRGDPNQKLFF. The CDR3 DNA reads TGCAGCGTGAGAGGGGACCCGAACCAAAAACTGTTTTTT.

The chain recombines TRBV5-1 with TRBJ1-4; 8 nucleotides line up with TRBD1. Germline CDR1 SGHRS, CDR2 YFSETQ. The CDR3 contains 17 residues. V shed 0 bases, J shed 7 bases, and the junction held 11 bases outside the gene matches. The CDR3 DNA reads TGCGCCAGCAGCTTGGACCGACAGGGGAGGAGGAGTGAAAAACTGTTTTTT. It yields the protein CASSLDRQGRRSEKLFF.

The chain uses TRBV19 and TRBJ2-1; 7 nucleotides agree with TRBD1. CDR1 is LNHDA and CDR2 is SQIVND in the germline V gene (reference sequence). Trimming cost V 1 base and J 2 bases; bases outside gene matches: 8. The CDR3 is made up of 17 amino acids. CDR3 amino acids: CASSIATGTVAYNEQFF. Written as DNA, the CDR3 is TGTGCCAGTAGTATAGCCACCGGGACAGTGGCCTACAATGAGCAGTTCTTC.

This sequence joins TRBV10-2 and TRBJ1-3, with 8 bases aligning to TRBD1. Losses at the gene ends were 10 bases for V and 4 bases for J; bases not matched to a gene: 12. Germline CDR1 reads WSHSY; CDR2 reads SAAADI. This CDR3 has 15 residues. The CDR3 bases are TGCGCCACCCAGACAGGGGTCGACTCCGGAAACACCATATATTTT. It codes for CATQTGVDSGNTIYF.